Presented here are 3 T cell receptor beta chains from one specimen sequenced in a study of response to subunit inactivated influenza vaccine. TCRdb redid the calling of the RT-PCR reads with MiXCR, one entry per CDR3 protein. Among more than 550,000 distinct CDR3 sequences listed, approximately 12% were seen once. The sample consisted of PBMCs from blood, taken on the day of vaccination. Receptor source: a man aged 50 or older who received an inactivated influenza vaccine.

This chain uses TRBV4-2 with TRBJ2-3; 9 bases fit TRBD2. Germline V CDR1 and CDR2: LGHNA, YNFKEQ. The CDR3 runs to 18 residues. V lost 0 bases and J lost 7; bases outside the gene matches: 14. CDR3 region: CASSQDLLAGIIAHTQYF. CDR3 DNA sequence: TGTGCCAGCAGCCAAGATCTGCTAGCGGGAATCATCGCCCATACGCAGTATTTT.

This clonotype was observed many times. The chain combines TRBV13 with TRBJ2-7; D ambiguous. The CDR3 runs to 13 residues. The V gene's germline CDR1 is PRHDT and CDR2 FYEKMQ (reference sequence). V gave up 5 bases and J gave up 1 base, with 9 bases separating them. CDR3 sequence (DNA): TGTGCCAGCAGCGAAGCTAGGTCCTACGAGCAGTACTTC. Amino acids: CASSEARSYEQYF. Using reference TRBV13 and TRBJ2-7 for the parts outside the CDR3, the full variable domain is AAGVIQSPRHLIKEKRETATLKCYPIPRHDTVYWYQQGPGQDPQFLISFYEKMQSDKGSIPDRFSAQQFSDYHSELNMSSLELGDSALYFCASSEARSYEQYFGPGTRLTVT.

This clonotype was recorded at least ten times. The V call is TRBV5-1, the J call TRBJ2-3, with D possibly being TRBD1 or TRBD2 (5 bases each). Germline CDR1 SGHRS, CDR2 YFSETQ. Trimming took off 0 bases at V and 2 bases at J, with 13 bases between the two ends. The CDR3 is 16 amino acids. CDR3 protein: CASSLVGTTDTDTQYF. CDR3 DNA sequence: TGCGCCAGCAGCTTGGTGGGGACCACTGACACAGATACGCAGTATTTT.